This T cell receptor (beta chain) was obtained from a study of shared clonotypes between healthy human individuals (dated by TCRdb to the early 2020s). Broadly, across the study: Three men and a couple of women, aged 18 to 49 years, made up the cohort. Per donor, leukapheresis produced somewhere between about 0.94 and 8.9 billion PBMCs. For each donor, CD4 naive and CD4 memory were each run on three plates, CD8 naive on two plates, and CD8 memory on one plate. Libraries were prepared and TCR repertoires were sequenced by different laboratories using diverse techniques, in order to increase sequencing depth and limit assay-specific biases. To estimate repertoire size and how much clonotype sharing occurs between individuals, the study deeply sequenced the blood TCR repertoires of several healthy adults.

As for this clone: The antigen it binds to is not known. No base quality values were provided; no much bigger clone lies one nucleotide off. This sample also contains other DNA sequences that code for the same CDR3.

TCR CDR3 regions were amplified from genomic DNA by multiplex PCR using the deep immunoSEQ assay. For each cell subset, the extracted genomic DNA was distributed evenly across all wells of several immunoSEQ 96-well plates, and each plate served as one replicate. For sorted subsets, about 0.2 ug genomic DNA, equal to tens of thousands of T cell genomes, was loaded into each replicate PCR. The purified libraries were quantified using a Qubit 3.0 fluorometer, sized with a Bioanalyzer 2100, and then quantified again using the KAPA Library Quantification kit. Every immunoSEQ 96-well plate was sequenced on a separate single-read 150-cycle Illumina NextSeq 550 flow cell. The study's own analysis went as follows. Because the immunoSEQ output included only junctional sequences and no quality scores, the filtering could not be the same as the filtering used for full-length reads. Sequences were annotated with PyIR, a Python wrapper for IgBLAST v1.9, and V/J genes and CDR3 were assigned using IMGT germline references. Reads were removed for weak V/J assignments (E-value above 1e-6), missing CDR3, stop codons, out-of-frame junctions, or ambiguous translated residues. A V3J clonotype was defined by an identical inferred V gene, J gene, and CDR3 amino acid sequence. To compute the percentage overlap between repertoires, the number of shared unique clonotypes was divided by the size of the smaller repertoire. Repertoire richness was assessed with RTK rarefaction, the Chao1 estimator, and Recon v2.1 estimates of unobserved clonotypes. OLGA was used to compute generation probabilities for all TCRbeta clonotypes that the gDNA method yielded from four donors. Sourced from immuneACCESS, this table was stored by TCRdb with only in-frame sequences that have V and J called. A share of the clones is absent; for the studies checked, an unresolved V gene accounts for under half, and the remainder has no known explanation. V and J calls and clone size are as listed in that table; D and trimming were resolved from the DNA. Counted in this sample were around 700,000 clones; 74% of them appeared once. 1.5% to 2% of the sample is taken by the ten largest.

The donors were healthy, HIV-negative adults who had no recently reported acute infections or vaccinations. Every donor was a Caucasian adult living in Nashville, Tennessee, USA. CD4+ T cells were enriched through magnetic negative selection, after which naive cells were positively selected on CD45RA and the remaining negative fraction served as the memory subset. Blood was collected by leukapheresis, and PBMCs were isolated by Ficoll-Histopaque density gradient centrifugation and then cryopreserved in liquid nitrogen vapor phase. Analytical flow cytometry was used to check the purity and quantity of every magnetically sorted T cell population. Genomic DNA was isolated from each sorted fraction and quantified by UV absorbance on a Nanodrop 2000c. The germline V gene yields MGHDK for CDR1 and SYGVNS for CDR2. Measured from the cysteine to the phenylalanine, the CDR3 is 11 residues long. The entry retains the CDR3 DNA only, 33 bases that are in frame from base 1. At the junction V is shortened by 8 bases and J by 3 bases, with 5 bases in between.

Here is what the overall study found, with its caveats: Because the study included a small number of donors, the genetic and exposure-history diversity represented was limited. Even with the large sequencing depth, rarefaction of the sorted-subset datasets indicated that sequencing was incomplete. Approximately 4.8% of naive CD4, around 3.6% of naive CD8, roughly 2.4% of memory CD4, and approximately 0.4% of memory CD8 clonotypes were shared across several donors. Estimated clonotype richness was generally larger for naive than for memory subsets. Pairwise subsampling indicated that sequencing depth was expected to affect the degree of clonotype sharing among donors. Higher generation probabilities were observed for clonotypes shared by all four sorted-subset donors than for non-shared clonotypes. Sampling was restricted to blood, and TCR repertoires in tissue are likely to differ from TCR repertoires in blood.

Sample: memory CD4+ T cells sorted from blood. Interpreted using the paper, the cell subset or site label stands for: CD45RA-negative fraction. Recombination linked TRBV25-1 to TRBJ1-3, with no confidently assigned D gene. The sequence derives from a woman in her twenties or thirties in good health. The CDR3 protein sequence reads: CASGFGNTIYF. The sequenced DNA is TGTGCCAGCGGATTTGGAAACACCATATATTTT.